Each of the 27 T cell receptor beta chains below was sequenced from the same sample in a study of blood T cell repertoires in COVID-19. Method: immunoSEQ multiplex PCR; TCRdb's copy keeps in-frame clones and lacks some. The table records fewer than 150,000 clones, roughly 90% of them present only once. The sequenced material came from peripheral blood. These receptors came from a man in his 70s who had recovered from COVID-19.

In the case of this clone: Other DNA sequences in the same sample also yield this CDR3. The genes are TRBV5-1 and TRBJ2-2; D ambiguous. The CDR3 is made up of 14 amino acids. Trimming took 1 base from V and 1 from J, leaving 5 bases between them. Germline lookup yields CDR1 SGHRS and CDR2 YFSETQ. The CDR3 loop is CASSLSVNTGELFF. CDR3 DNA sequence: TGCGCCAGCAGCTTGTCGGTGAACACCGGGGAGCTGTTTTTT.

CDR3 loop: CASSETRGATLRNTQYF. DNA of the CDR3: TGTGCCAGCAGTGAGACTCGGGGGGCAACCCTTAGGAATACGCAGTATTTT. This chain connects TRBV6-1 to TRBJ2-3; possible D gene TRBD2, 7 bases. The CDR3 contains 17 residues. Trimming took off 3 bases at V and 7 bases at J, with 23 bases between the two ends. CDR1 MNHNS and CDR2 SASEGT come from the germline V gene.

This chain joins TRBV7-6 and TRBJ2-6; possible D gene TRBD2, 5 bases. Germline V lookup: CDR1 SGHVS, CDR2 FNYEAQ. The CDR3 covers 15 residues. V was shortened by 1 base and J by 4 bases, with 8 bases between the two germline ends. The CDR3 loop is CASSLGGRGANVLTF. The CDR3 region has the DNA TGTGCCAGCAGCTTAGGCGGGCGAGGGGCCAACGTCCTGACTTTC.

This chain links TRBV27 with TRBJ1-2, with TRBD1 matching 11 bases. Germline CDR1 MNHEY, CDR2 SMNVEV (reference sequence). With 3 bases clipped from V and 2 bases from J, the junction kept 11 bases outside the gene matches. The CDR3 covers 18 residues. The DNA of the CDR3 is TGTGCCAGCAGTTTCGGAGGACAGGGGGCAGGGAGAAACTATGGCTACACCTTC. Amino acid sequence: CASSFGGQGAGRNYGYTF.

CDR3 sequence (DNA): TGTGCCACCGCGGAACGGGAGGCCCAGCATTTT. This codes for CATAEREAQHF. The V gene is TRBV19, the J gene TRBJ1-5; D unresolved. Trimming took 10 bases from V and 11 from J, leaving 15 bases between them. This CDR3 contains 11 residues. The germline gives CDR1 LNHDA, CDR2 SQIVND (reference sequence).

This clone occurred once. An end of the junction does not agree with germline; a read error may underlie this. This sequence joins TRBV6-1 and TRBJ2-7, with 9 bases identical to TRBD1. CDR3 length equals 13 residues. Germline loops: CDR1 MNHNS, CDR2 SASEGT. The CDR3 loop reads CASSSATGTGSSF. The CDR3 coding sequence is TGTGCCAGCAGTTCGGCTACCGGGACAGGGAGTTCTTTC.

The gene calls are TRBV7-2 and TRBJ2-1; TRBD2 agrees at 7 bases. V trimming: 0 bases; J trimming: 6 bases; junction bases outside the gene matches: 8. Per the germline V gene, CDR1 is SGHTA and CDR2 is FQGNSA. The CDR3 totals 16 residues. CDR3 residues: CASSLAQSGMGNEQFF. Written as DNA, the CDR3 is TGTGCCAGCAGCTTAGCGCAGAGCGGGATGGGCAATGAGCAGTTCTTC.

The V and J genes are TRBV28 and TRBJ1-1, with 7 bases aligning to TRBD1. Per the germline V gene, CDR1 is MDHEN and CDR2 is SYDVKM. The ends lost 8 bases at V and 2 bases at J; junction bases unmatched: 8. CDR3 length: 14 amino acids. The CDR3 DNA reads TGTGCCAGCCGCCAGGGGGGACCAAACACTGAAGCTTTCTTT. Translated: CASRQGGPNTEAFF.

The chain uses TRBV6-5 and TRBJ1-1; D might be TRBD1 (5 bases). Trimming pared 0 bases from V and 4 bases from J, leaving 15 bases between. The length of the CDR3 is 16 residues. The V gene's germline CDR1 is MNHEY and CDR2 SVGAGI. The CDR3 here is CASSYSGRVRSTEAFF. CDR3 DNA: TGTGCCAGCAGTTACTCGGGGCGCGTGAGGAGCACTGAAGCTTTCTTT.

This chain connects TRBV5-1 to TRBJ2-7, with TRBD2 matching over 10 bases. The CDR3 consists of 16 residues. The V gene's germline CDR1 is SGHRS and CDR2 YFSETQ. Unmatched junction bases numbered 5, after V lost 2 bases and J lost 0 bases. The CDR3 DNA follows: TGCGCCAGCAGCTTCGAGCGGGGGGGACCCTCCTACGAGCAGTACTTC. Protein: CASSFERGGPSYEQYF.

In DNA form, the CDR3 reads TGCAGTGCTAACCCGGGGTACGAGCAGTACTTC. This sequence encodes CSANPGYEQYF. The chain uses TRBV20-1 and TRBJ2-7; D might be TRBD2 (5 bases). The length of the CDR3 is 11 residues. Germline assignment: CDR1 DFQATT and CDR2 SNEGSKA (reference sequence). With 4 bases removed from V and 4 bases from J, the gap between germline ends came to 8 bases.

This clone was seen only a few times. DNA of the CDR3: TGTGCCAGCAGCTCCTGGGGGCGGTATGGCTACACCTTC. This sequence encodes CASSSWGRYGYTF. The chain links TRBV5-6 to TRBJ1-2; TRBD1 might be the D (6 bases). In germline, CDR1 is SGHDT, CDR2 YYEEEE. Trimming took off 3 bases at V and 5 bases at J, with 11 bases between the two ends. The CDR3 is 13 residues long.

This chain connects TRBV20-1 to TRBJ1-1, with 7 bases identical to TRBD1. The junction had 5 bases not matched to a gene; V was cut back by 3 bases and J by 1 base. Germline V lookup: CDR1 DFQATT, CDR2 SNEGSKA (reference sequence). The CDR3 totals 14 residues. The CDR3 sequence is CSASKTGRNTEAFF. The CDR3 DNA reads as TGCAGTGCTAGTAAGACAGGGAGGAACACTGAAGCTTTCTTT.

V usage is TRBV6-2 or TRBV6-3 and J usage is TRBJ1-2, with TRBD1 as a possible D gene (6 bases). Looked up from germline, CDR1 is MNHEY and CDR2 is SVGEGT. This CDR3 region has 17 residues. Trimming took 2 bases from V and 4 from J, leaving 20 bases between them. The CDR3 region has the DNA TGTGCCAGCAGTTACATCTCCCGACAGGCGAATTCCTATGGCTACACCTTC. It is translated as CASSYISRQANSYGYTF.

The chain is built from TRBV5-5 and TRBJ2-2; tentative D call: TRBD2 (6 bases). The germline CDR1 and CDR2 sequences are SGHKS and YYEKEE (reference sequence). V was trimmed by 4 bases and J by 0 bases, leaving 13 bases between them. This CDR3 comprises 16 residues. CDR3 nucleotide sequence: TGTGCCAGCAGCCCCGCGGGGAACGCGAACACCGGGGAGCTGTTTTTT. Residues: CASSPAGNANTGELFF.

The chain recombines TRBV7-9 with TRBJ2-5, with D unresolved. The V and J ends lost 5 bases and 2 bases respectively, with 12 bases between them. In germline, CDR1 is SEHNR, CDR2 FQNEAQ (reference sequence). The CDR3 is 14 residues long. The CDR3, as DNA: TGTGCCAGCAGCCCTATCCCCGAACAAGAGACCCAGTACTTC. This encodes CASSPIPEQETQYF.

This chain uses TRBV5-4 with TRBJ1-4, with TRBD1 matching over 7 bases. This CDR3 is built from 14 residues. Per germline, CDR1 SGHNT and CDR2 YYREEE (reference sequence). V gave up 5 bases and J gave up 8 bases; unmatched junction bases: 9. CDR3 sequence: CASRSDRVSEKLFF. The CDR3 DNA follows: TGTGCCAGCAGATCAGACAGGGTTTCGGAAAAACTGTTTTTT.

The V call is TRBV5-1, the J call TRBJ1-1, with 11 bases aligning to TRBD1. With 4 bases clipped from V and 1 base from J, the junction kept 3 bases outside the gene matches. Germline V lookup: CDR1 SGHRS, CDR2 YFSETQ. This CDR3 is 15 amino acids long. Here the CDR3 DNA reads TGCGCCAGCAGCCCCGGGACAGGGGGGAACACTGAAGCTTTCTTT. Residues: CASSPGTGGNTEAFF.

The gene calls are TRBV23-1 and TRBJ1-5, with a weak D call TRBD1 (6 bases). TRBV23-1 is filed as an ORF, its function uncertain. The CDR3 has 14 residues. V lost 8 bases to trimming and J lost 7 bases, with 18 bases between them. CDR3 nucleotide sequence: TGCGCCAGCGGGTGCGGGGGGCAAAGCCAGCCCCAGCATTTT. This codes for CASGCGGQSQPQHF.

The genes are TRBV7-3 and TRBJ2-1, with a weak D call TRBD2 (6 bases). Germline V lookup: CDR1 SGHTA, CDR2 FQGTGA. Trimming took off 4 bases at V and 0 bases at J, with 16 bases between the two ends. The CDR3 runs to 17 residues. The CDR3 protein is CASSSSRLESSYNEQFF. CDR3 nucleotide sequence: TGTGCCAGCAGCTCTTCTAGACTAGAAAGCTCCTACAATGAGCAGTTCTTC.

The chain combines TRBV6-1 with TRBJ2-1; D gene uncertain. The V and J ends lost 2 bases and 1 base respectively, with 9 bases between them. CDR3 length: 15 amino acids. Germline V lookup: CDR1 MNHNS, CDR2 SASEGT. CDR3 in amino acids: CASSEYLGSYNEQFF. As DNA, the CDR3 is TGTGCCAGCAGTGAATACCTAGGTTCCTACAATGAGCAGTTCTTC.

The chain couples TRBV30 to TRBJ1-1; TRBD1 agrees at 8 bases. Per the germline V gene, CDR1 is GTSNPN and CDR2 is SVGIG (reference sequence). This CDR3 contains 16 residues. The V gene end was trimmed by 4 bases and the J gene end by 4 bases; junction bases not matched to a gene: 14. The CDR3 bases are TGTGCCTGGACGAGGCCTGCAGGGGGCTGGATCACTGAAGCTTTCTTT. This sequence encodes CAWTRPAGGWITEAFF.

This clone appeared once. The rearrangement uses TRBV19 and TRBJ2-7; tentatively, D is TRBD1 (6 bases). The CDR3 has 14 amino acids. The V end was cut by 5 bases, the J end by 2 bases, with 13 bases between. Germline CDR1 is LNHDA and CDR2 is SQIVND (reference sequence). Written as DNA, the CDR3 is TGTGCCAGTAGTGCAAGCTCAGGGGCCTACGAGCAGTACTTC. The encoded protein is CASSASSGAYEQYF.

V gene TRBV6-1 combines with J gene TRBJ1-1; D may be TRBD1 (5 bases). The V and J ends lost 3 bases and 11 bases respectively, with 16 bases between them. The CDR3 spans 13 residues. The germline gives CDR1 MNHNS, CDR2 SASEGT. CDR3 sequence (DNA): TGTGCCAGCAGTGACAGGGCTTTTCGTGGGGCTTTCTTT. Its protein is CASSDRAFRGAFF.

The J gene is TRBJ2-2, the V gene TRBV7-3; 8 nucleotides agree with TRBD2. The CDR3 extends over 15 amino acids. Germline V gene data show CDR1 as SGHTA and CDR2 as FQGTGA. V lost 5 bases, J lost 6 bases, and 8 bases stayed unmatched. CDR3 bases: TGTGCCAGCAGCCCACCCGGGGGGGCAGCCGGGGAGCTGTTTTTT. Translation gives CASSPPGGAAGELFF.

The chain recombines TRBV13 with TRBJ2-1; D is perhaps TRBD2 (7 bases). The ends were cut back, 1 base at V and 15 bases at J, with 16 bases in the middle. The germline V gene has CDR1 PRHDT and CDR2 FYEKMQ (reference sequence). The CDR3 sequence is 13 residues long. In DNA, the CDR3 is TGTGCCAGCAGCTTAGAAGGGGGGGCGAGGACGTTCTTC. It specifies CASSLEGGARTFF.

The chain has TRBV27 and TRBJ1-1, with TRBD1 matching 8 bases. Germline CDR1 reads MNHEY; CDR2 reads SMNVEV (reference sequence). CDR3 length equals 15 residues. V dropped 5 bases and J dropped 1; count of bases not matched to a gene: 6. CDR3 sequence: CASSPWDRSNTEAFF. The DNA for the CDR3 is TGTGCCAGCAGTCCGTGGGACAGGTCGAACACTGAAGCTTTCTTT.